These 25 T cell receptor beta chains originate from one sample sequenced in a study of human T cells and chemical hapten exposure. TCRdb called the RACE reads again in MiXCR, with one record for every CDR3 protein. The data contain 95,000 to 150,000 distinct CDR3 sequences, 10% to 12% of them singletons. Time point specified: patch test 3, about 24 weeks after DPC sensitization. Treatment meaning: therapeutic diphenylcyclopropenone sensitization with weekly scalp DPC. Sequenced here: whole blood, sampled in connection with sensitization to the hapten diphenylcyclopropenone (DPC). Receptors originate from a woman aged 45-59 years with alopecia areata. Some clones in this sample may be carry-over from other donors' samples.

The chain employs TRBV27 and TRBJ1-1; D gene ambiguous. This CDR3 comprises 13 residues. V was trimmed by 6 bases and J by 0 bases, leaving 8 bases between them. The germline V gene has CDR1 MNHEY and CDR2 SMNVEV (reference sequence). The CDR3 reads CASRQDLNTEAFF. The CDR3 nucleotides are TGTGCCAGCAGGCAGGACCTGAACACTGAAGCTTTCTTT.

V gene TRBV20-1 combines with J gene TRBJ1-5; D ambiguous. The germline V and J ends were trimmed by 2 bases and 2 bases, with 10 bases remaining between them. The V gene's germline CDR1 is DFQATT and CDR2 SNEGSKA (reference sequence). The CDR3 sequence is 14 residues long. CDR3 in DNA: TGCAGTGCTAGAAAGCCAAGCGGCAATCAGCCCCAGCATTTT. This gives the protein CSARKPSGNQPQHF.

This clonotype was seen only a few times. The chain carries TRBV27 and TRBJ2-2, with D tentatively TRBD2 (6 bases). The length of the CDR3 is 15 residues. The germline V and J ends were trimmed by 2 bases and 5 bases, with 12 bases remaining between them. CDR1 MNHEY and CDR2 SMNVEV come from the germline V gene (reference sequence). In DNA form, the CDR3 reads TGTGCCAGCAGTTTAGGGGCGGGATCAACCGGGGAGCTGTTTTTT. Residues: CASSLGAGSTGELFF.

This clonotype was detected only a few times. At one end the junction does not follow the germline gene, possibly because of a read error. The CDR3 spells CATSNEGQATYEQYF. CDR3 DNA sequence: TGTGCCACCAGTAACGAGGGACAAGCCACCTACGAGCAGTACTTC. V is TRBV2 and J is TRBJ2-7, with a possible D match to TRBD1 (6 bases). Germline-derived CDR1 and CDR2 are SNHLY and FYNNEI. The CDR3 is made up of 15 amino acids.

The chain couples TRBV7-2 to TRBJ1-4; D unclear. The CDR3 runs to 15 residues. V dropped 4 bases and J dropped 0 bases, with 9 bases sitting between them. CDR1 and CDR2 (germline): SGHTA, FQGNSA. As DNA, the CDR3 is TGTGCCAGCAGCTCGGACGGAACAACTAATGAAAAACTGTTTTTT. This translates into CASSSDGTTNEKLFF.

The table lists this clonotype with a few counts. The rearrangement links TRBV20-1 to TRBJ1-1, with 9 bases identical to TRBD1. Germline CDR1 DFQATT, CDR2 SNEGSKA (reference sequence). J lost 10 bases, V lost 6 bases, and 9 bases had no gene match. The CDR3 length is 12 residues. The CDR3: CSAKGQGLGAFF. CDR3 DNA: TGCAGTGCCAAGGGACAGGGCCTCGGAGCTTTCTTT.

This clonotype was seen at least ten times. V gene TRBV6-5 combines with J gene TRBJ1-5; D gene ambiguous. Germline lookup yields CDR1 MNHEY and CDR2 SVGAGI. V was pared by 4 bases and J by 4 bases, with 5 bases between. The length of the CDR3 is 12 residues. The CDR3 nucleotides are TGTGCCAGCAGTTCCGTTAATCAGCCCCAGCATTTT. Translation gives CASSSVNQPQHF.

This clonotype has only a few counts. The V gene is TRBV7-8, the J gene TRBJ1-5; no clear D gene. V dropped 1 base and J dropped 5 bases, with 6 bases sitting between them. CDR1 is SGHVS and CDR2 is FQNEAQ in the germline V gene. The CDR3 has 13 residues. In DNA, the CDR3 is TGTGCCAGCAGCTTAGGTAGGGATCAGCCCCAGCATTTT. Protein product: CASSLGRDQPQHF. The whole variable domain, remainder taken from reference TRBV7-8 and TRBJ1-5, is GAGVSQSPRYKVAKRGQDVALRCDPISGHVSLFWYQQALGQGPEFLTYFQNEAQLDKSGLPSDRFFAERPEGSVSTLKIQRTQQEDSAVYLCASSLGRDQPQHFGDGTRLSIL.

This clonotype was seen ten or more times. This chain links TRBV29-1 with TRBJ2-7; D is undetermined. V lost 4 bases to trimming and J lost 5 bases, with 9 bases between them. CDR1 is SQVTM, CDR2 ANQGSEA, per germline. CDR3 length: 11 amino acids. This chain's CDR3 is CSVARGNEQYF. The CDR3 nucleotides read TGCAGCGTTGCCCGTGGGAACGAGCAGTACTTC.

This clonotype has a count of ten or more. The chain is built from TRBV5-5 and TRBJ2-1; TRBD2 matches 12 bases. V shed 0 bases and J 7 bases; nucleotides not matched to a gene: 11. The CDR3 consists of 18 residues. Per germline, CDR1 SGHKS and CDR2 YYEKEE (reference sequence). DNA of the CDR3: TGTGCCAGCAGCTTGGCCGCTAGCGGGAGGGCCATCATAAATGAGCAGTTCTTC. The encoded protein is CASSLAASGRAIINEQFF.

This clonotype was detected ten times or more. The CDR3 coding sequence is TGCAGTGCTAGCCCCGTTTACAATGAGCAGTTCTTC. Translating it yields CSASPVYNEQFF. The chain carries TRBV20-1 and TRBJ2-1; D unclear. The CDR3 covers 12 residues. Trimming shortened V by 3 bases and J by 4 bases, and 7 bases separated the two germline ends. Germline CDR1 reads DFQATT; CDR2 reads SNEGSKA (reference sequence).

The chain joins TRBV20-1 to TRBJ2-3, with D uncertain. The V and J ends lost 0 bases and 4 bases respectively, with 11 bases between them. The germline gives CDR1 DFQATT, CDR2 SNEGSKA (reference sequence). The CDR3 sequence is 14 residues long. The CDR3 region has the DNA TGCAGTGCTAGAGATGGCAGAGAATCAGATACGCAGTATTTT. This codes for CSARDGRESDTQYF.

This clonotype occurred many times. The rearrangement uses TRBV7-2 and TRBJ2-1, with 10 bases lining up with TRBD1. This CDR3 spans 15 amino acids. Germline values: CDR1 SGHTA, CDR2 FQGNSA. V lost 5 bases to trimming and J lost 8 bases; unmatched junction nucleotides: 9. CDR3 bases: TGTGCCAGCAGCCAGACAGGGGGCAGTATGGATGAGCAGTTCTTC. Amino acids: CASSQTGGSMDEQFF.

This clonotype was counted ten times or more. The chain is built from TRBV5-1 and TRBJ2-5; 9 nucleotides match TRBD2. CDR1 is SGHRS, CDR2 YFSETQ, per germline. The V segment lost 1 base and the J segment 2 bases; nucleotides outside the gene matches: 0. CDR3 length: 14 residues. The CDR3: CASSLTSGQETQYF. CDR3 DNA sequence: TGCGCCAGCAGCTTGACTAGCGGGCAAGAGACCCAGTACTTC.

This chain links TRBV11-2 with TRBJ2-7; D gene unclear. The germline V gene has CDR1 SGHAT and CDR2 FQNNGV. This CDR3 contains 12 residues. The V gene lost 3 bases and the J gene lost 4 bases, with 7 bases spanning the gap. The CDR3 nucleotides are TGTGCCAGCAGCTTCGATGGGTACGAGCAGTACTTC. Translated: CASSFDGYEQYF.

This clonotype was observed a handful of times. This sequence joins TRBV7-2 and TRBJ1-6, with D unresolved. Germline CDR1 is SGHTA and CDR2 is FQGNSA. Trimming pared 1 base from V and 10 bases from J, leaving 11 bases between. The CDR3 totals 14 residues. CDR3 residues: CASSLGQAASPLHF. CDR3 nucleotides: TGTGCCAGCAGCTTAGGGCAGGCAGCCTCACCCCTCCACTTT.

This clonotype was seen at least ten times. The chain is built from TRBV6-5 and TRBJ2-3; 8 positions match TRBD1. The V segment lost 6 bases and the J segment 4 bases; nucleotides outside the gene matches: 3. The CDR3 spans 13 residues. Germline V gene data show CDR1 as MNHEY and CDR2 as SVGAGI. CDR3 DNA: TGTGCCAGCAGACTACAGGGGGCAGATACGCAGTATTTT. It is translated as CASRLQGADTQYF.

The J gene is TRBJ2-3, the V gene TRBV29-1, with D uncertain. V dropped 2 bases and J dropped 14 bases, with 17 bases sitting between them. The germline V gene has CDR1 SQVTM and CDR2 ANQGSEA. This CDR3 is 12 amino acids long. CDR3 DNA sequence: TGCAGCGTTGAATCAAACGAATCCGCAGTGTATTTT. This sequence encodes CSVESNESAVYF.

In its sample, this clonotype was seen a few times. CDR3 in DNA: TGTGCCAGCAGCCCTAGAAACACAGATACGCAGTATTTT. Protein product: CASSPRNTDTQYF. This rearrangement joins TRBV7-9 to TRBJ2-3; no clear D gene. Germline V gives CDR1 SEHNR, CDR2 FQNEAQ (reference sequence). The CDR3 has 13 amino acids. Deletions cut 5 bases from V and 2 bases from J, with 8 bases between. Using reference TRBV7-9 and TRBJ2-3 for the parts outside the CDR3, the full variable domain is DTGVSQNPRHKITKRGQNVTFRCDPISEHNRLYWYRQTLGQGPEFLTYFQNEAQLEKSRLLSDRFSAERPKGSFSTLEIQRTEQGDSAMYLCASSPRNTDTQYFGPGTRLTVL.

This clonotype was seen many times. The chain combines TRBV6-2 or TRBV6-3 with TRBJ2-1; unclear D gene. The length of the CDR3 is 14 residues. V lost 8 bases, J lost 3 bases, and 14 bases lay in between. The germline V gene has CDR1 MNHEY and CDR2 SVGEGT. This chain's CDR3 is CASAWGGLYNEQFF. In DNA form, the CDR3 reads TGTGCCAGCGCTTGGGGTGGGCTCTACAATGAGCAGTTCTTC.

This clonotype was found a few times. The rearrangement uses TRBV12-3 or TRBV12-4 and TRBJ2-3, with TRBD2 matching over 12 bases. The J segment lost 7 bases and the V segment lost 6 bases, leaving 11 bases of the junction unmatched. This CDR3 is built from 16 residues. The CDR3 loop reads CASSFTLAGGPHTQYF. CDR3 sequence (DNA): TGTGCCAGCAGCTTCACCCTAGCGGGGGGGCCGCATACGCAGTATTTT.

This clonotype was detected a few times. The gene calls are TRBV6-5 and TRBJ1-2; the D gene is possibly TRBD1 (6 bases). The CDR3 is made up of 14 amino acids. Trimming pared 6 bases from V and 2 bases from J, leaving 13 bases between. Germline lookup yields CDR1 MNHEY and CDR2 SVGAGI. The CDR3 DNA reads TGTGCCAGCAGCCCCAACAGGGAAAACTATGGCTACACCTTC. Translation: CASSPNRENYGYTF.

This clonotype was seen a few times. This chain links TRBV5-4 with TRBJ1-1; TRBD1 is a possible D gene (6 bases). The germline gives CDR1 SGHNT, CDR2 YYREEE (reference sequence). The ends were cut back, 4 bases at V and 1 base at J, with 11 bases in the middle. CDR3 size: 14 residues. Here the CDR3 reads CASSKDSPNTEAFF. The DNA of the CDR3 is TGTGCCAGCAGCAAGGACAGCCCGAACACTGAAGCTTTCTTT.

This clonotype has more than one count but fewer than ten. CDR3 nucleotides: TGTGCCAGCACCTCGAACAGTCCTTATGGCTACACCTTC. Translating gives CASTSNSPYGYTF. The chain recombines TRBV6-1 with TRBJ1-2; D remains unclear. The germline CDR1 and CDR2 sequences are MNHNS and SASEGT. V lost 7 bases to trimming and J lost 5 bases, with 14 bases between them. The CDR3 spans 13 residues.

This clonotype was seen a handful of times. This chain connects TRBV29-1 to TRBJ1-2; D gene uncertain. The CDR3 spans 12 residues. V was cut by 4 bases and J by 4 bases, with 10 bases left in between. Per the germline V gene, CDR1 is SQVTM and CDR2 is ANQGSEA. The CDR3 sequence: CSVAPGTYGYTF. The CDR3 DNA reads TGCAGCGTTGCTCCAGGAACCTATGGCTACACCTTC.